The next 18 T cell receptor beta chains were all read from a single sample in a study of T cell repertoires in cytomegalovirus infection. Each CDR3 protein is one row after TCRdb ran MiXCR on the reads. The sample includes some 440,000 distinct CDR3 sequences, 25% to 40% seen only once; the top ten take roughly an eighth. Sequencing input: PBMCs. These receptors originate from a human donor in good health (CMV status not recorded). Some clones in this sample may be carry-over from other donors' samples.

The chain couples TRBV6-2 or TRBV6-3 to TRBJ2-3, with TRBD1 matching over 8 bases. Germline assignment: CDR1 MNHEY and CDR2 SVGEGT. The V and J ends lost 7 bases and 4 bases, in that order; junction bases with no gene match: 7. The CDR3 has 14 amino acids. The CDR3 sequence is CASNFGQGADTQYF. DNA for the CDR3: TGTGCCAGCAACTTTGGACAGGGTGCAGATACGCAGTATTTT.

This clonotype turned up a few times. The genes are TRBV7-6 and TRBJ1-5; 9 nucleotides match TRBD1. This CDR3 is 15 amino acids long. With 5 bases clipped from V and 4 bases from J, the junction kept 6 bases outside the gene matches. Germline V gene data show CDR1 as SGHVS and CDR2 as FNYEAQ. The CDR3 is CASSPGTGHNQPQHF. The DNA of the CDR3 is TGTGCCAGCAGCCCCGGGACAGGGCATAATCAGCCCCAGCATTTT.

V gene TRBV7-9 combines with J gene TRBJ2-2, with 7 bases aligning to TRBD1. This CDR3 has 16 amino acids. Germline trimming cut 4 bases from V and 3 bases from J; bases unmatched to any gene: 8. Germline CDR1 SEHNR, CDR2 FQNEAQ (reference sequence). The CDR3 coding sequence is TGTGCCAGCAGCTCCCGACAGGGCGCGGACACCGGGGAGCTGTTTTTT. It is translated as CASSSRQGADTGELFF.

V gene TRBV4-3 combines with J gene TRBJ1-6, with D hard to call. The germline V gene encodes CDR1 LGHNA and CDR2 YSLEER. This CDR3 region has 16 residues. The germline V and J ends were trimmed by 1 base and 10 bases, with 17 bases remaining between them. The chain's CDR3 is CASSQVLKRGRSPLHF. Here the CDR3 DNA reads TGCGCCAGCAGCCAAGTCTTAAAACGGGGTCGGTCACCCCTCCACTTT.

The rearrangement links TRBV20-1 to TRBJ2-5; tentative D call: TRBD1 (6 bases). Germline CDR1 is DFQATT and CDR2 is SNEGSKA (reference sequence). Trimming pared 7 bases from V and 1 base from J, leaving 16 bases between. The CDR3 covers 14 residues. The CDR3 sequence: CSEGRPDSQETQYF. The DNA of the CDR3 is TGCAGTGAGGGACGCCCGGACAGCCAAGAGACCCAGTACTTC.

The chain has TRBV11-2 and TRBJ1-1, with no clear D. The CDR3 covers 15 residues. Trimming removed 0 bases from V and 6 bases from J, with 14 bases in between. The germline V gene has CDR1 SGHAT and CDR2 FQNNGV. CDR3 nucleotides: TGTGCCAGCAGCTTAGACCCCCGGATGCGGCCTGAAGCTTTCTTT. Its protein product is CASSLDPRMRPEAFF.

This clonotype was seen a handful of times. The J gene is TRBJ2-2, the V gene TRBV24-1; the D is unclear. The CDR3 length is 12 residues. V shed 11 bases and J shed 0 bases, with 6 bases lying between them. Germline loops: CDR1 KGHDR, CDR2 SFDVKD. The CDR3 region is CASGSNTGELFF. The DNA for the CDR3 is TGTGCCAGCGGATCGAACACCGGGGAGCTGTTTTTT.

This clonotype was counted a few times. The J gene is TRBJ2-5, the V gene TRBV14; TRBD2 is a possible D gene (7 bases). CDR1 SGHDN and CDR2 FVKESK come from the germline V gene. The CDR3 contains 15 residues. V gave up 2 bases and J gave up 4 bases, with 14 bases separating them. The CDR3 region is CASSQNSAGAETQYF. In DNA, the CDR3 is TGTGCCAGCAGCCAAAATTCGGCGGGGGCAGAGACCCAGTACTTC.

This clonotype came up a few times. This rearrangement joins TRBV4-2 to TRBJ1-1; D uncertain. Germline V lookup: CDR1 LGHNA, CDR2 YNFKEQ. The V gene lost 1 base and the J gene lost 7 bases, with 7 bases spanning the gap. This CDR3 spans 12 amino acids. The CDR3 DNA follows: TGTGCCAGCAGCCAAGTCGGCAGTGAAGCTTTCTTT. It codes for CASSQVGSEAFF.

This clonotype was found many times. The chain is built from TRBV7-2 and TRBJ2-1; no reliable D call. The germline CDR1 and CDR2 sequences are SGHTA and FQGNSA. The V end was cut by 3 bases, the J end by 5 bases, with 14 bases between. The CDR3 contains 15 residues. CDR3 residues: CASSFQKEVHNEQFF. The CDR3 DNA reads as TGTGCCAGCAGCTTCCAGAAAGAAGTACACAATGAGCAGTTCTTC.

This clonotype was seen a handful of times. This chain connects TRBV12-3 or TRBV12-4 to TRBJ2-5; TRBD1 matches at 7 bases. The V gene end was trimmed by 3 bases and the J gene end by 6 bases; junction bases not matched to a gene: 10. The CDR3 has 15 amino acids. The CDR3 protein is CASSLQTGSFQTQYF. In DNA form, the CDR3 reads TGTGCCAGCAGTTTGCAGACAGGGAGTTTCCAGACCCAGTACTTC.

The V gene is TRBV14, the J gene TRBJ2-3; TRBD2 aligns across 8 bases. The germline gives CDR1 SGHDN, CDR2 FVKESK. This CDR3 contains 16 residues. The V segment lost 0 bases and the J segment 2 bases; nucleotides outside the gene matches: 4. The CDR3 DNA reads TGTGCCAGCAGCCAAGAACCAGCGGGGGCCACAGATACGCAGTATTTT. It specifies CASSQEPAGATDTQYF.

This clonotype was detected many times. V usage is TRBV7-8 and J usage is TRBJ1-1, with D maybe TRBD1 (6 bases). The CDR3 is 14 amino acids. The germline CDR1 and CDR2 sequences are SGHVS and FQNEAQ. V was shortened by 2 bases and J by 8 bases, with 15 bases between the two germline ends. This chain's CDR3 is CASSLRGRGLEAFF. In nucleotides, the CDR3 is TGTGCCAGCAGCTTAAGAGGCAGGGGACTCGAAGCTTTCTTT.

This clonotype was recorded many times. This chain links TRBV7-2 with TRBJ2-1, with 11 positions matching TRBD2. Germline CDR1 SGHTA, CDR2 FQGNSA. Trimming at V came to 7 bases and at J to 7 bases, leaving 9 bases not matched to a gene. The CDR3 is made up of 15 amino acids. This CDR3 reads CASTSTSGGGNEQFF. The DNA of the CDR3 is TGTGCCAGCACCTCCACTAGCGGGGGAGGGAATGAGCAGTTCTTC.

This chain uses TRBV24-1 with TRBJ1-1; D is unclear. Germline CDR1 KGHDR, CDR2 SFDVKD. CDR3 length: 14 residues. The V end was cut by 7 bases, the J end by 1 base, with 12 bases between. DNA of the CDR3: TGTGCCACCAGCGCAGCGGGTGAGAACACTGAAGCTTTCTTT. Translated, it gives CATSAAGENTEAFF.

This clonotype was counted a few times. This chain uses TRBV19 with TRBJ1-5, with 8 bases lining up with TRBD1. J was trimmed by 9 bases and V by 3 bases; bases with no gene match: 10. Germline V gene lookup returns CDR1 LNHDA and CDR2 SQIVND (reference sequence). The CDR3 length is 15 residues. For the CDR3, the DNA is TGTGCCAGTAGTATCCTGACAGGGGCCTCGGGGCCCCAGCATTTT. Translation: CASSILTGASGPQHF. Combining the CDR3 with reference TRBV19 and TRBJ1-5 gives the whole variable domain DGGITQSPKYLFRKEGQNVTLSCEQNLNHDAMYWYRQDPGQGLRLIYYSQIVNDFQKGDIAEGYSVSREKKESFPLTVTSAQKNPTAFYLCASSILTGASGPQHFGDGTRLSIL.

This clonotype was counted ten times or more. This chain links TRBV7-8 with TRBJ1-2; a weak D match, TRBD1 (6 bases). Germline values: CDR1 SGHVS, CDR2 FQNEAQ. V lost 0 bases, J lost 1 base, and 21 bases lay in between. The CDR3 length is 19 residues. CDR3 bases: TGTGCCAGCAGCTTAGCCCCGGGGACATACCGAACTAGTAACTATGGCTACACCTTC. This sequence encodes CASSLAPGTYRTSNYGYTF.

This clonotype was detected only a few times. The CDR3 DNA sequence: TGTGCCACCAGCAGAGCAGGGGGCACCGCAGATACGCAGTATTTT. Translation: CATSRAGGTADTQYF. V is TRBV15 and J is TRBJ2-3; 8 bases agree with TRBD1. V was clipped by 1 base and J by 4 bases; unmatched bases: 4. CDR3 length: 15 amino acids. CDR1 is LNHNV, CDR2 YYDKDF, per germline (reference sequence).